Listed below are T cell receptor beta chains from one sample, sequenced in a study of Ad26.COV2.S vaccination and SARS-CoV-2 variants. Sequenced by immunoSEQ multiplex PCR; TCRdb stores in-frame clones only, minus some. The sample lists about 680,000 clones; around 90% were seen once. The sample here was peripheral blood, taken in a trial of Ad26.COV2.S vaccine versus placebo. The receptor source for this set is a person aged 18-65 years who received the Ad26.COV2.S COVID-19 vaccine or a placebo. Both conserved end residues are part of each CDR3. A D gene is named only where the DNA matches it firmly. Clone size is shown for a subset of rows, as once, few, many or a class of expanded clone.

d_call j_call clone_size v_call cdr3_aa cdr3_nt
- TRBJ1-2 - TRBV5-1 CASSLADRNYGYTF TGCGCCAGCAGCTTGGCCGACAGAAACTATGGCTACACCTTC
- TRBJ2-7 - TRBV3-1/TRBV3-2 CASSRGGAGAKYEQYF TGTGCCAGCAGTCGAGGAGGGGCAGGGGCGAAATACGAGCAGTACTTC
- TRBJ2-1 once TRBV27 CASSLRGEQFF TGTGCCAGCAGTTTACGGGGTGAGCAGTTCTTC
- TRBJ1-3 - TRBV30 CAWSLSSGNTIYF TGTGCCTGGAGTCTTAGCTCTGGAAACACCATATATTTT
- TRBJ2-5 - TRBV15 CATSRAGVVSQYF TGTGCCACCAGCAGAGCGGGAGTCGTGTCCCAGTACTTC
- TRBJ1-5 - TRBV6-2/TRBV6-3 CASSPEGSNQPQHF TGTGCCAGCAGCCCGGAAGGGAGCAATCAGCCCCAGCATTTT
- TRBJ2-5 once TRBV5-1 CASSLLGETQYF TGCGCCAGCAGCTTGCTAGGGGAGACCCAGTACTTC
- TRBJ2-6 - TRBV19 CATAGTGANVLTF TGTGCCACCGCAGGGACTGGGGCCAACGTCCTGACTTTC
TRBD2 TRBJ2-5 - TRBV29-1 CSVEIAGGRETQYF TGCAGCGTGGAGATAGCGGGGGGCCGAGAGACCCAGTACTTC
- TRBJ2-1 - TRBV5-1 CASSLDGYRSSYNEQFF TGCGCCAGCAGCTTGGATGGGTACAGGAGCTCCTACAATGAGCAGTTCTTC